Listed below are T cell receptor beta chains from one sample, sequenced in a study of blood T cell repertoires in COVID-19. Profiling relied on immunoSEQ multiplex PCR, and the TCRdb table lists in-frame clones only, not all of them. This sample has 250,000 or so clones; more than 75% occur once, and the top ten carry 1.5% to 2%. The sequenced sample consisted of PBMCs or T cells enriched from blood (not recorded which). All receptors come from a woman aged 50 to 60 who had recovered from COVID-19. The CDR3 runs from the conserved cysteine through the conserved F or W. A D gene is named only where the DNA matches it firmly. Clone sizes are given selectively: once, few, many, or a class where the clone is expanded.

cdr3_nt: TGTGCCAGCAGCAAGACCCACGCCGGGGTCACCGGGGAGCTGTTTTTT
cdr3_aa: CASSKTHAGVTGELFF
v_call: TRBV5-8
clone_size: -
d_call: -
j_call: TRBJ2-2

cdr3_nt: TGCGCCAGCAGCTTGGTGGTAGCGGGAGCGGTCGGGGAGCTGTTTTTT
cdr3_aa: CASSLVVAGAVGELFF
v_call: TRBV5-1
clone_size: -
d_call: TRBD2
j_call: TRBJ2-2

cdr3_nt: TGTGCCAGCAGCGTAGTAGGAGCGGGAGTGGGGCCAGATACGCAGTATTTT
cdr3_aa: CASSVVGAGVGPDTQYF
v_call: TRBV9
clone_size: -
d_call: TRBD2
j_call: TRBJ2-3

cdr3_nt: TGTGCCAGCAGGCGGGGCTCAAACTATGGCTACACCTTC
cdr3_aa: CASRRGSNYGYTF
v_call: TRBV5-6
clone_size: -
d_call: -
j_call: TRBJ1-2

cdr3_nt: TGTGCCAGCATCGAGAGGGGGGGTAGAGAGACCCAGTACTTC
cdr3_aa: CASIERGGRETQYF
v_call: TRBV28
clone_size: -
d_call: -
j_call: TRBJ2-5

cdr3_nt: TGTGCCAGCAGCCCGAGGACTAGCGAGACTGAGCAGTTCTTC
cdr3_aa: CASSPRTSETEQFF
v_call: TRBV9
clone_size: -
d_call: TRBD2
j_call: TRBJ2-1

cdr3_nt: TGTGCCAGCAGCCACGAAGGGCAGGGTCATTATCCCAAGGGCTACACCTTC
cdr3_aa: CASSHEGQGHYPKGYTF
v_call: TRBV14
clone_size: -
d_call: -
j_call: TRBJ1-2

cdr3_nt: TGTGCCAGCAGCTTACGGACAGGAGCGAACACCGGGGAGCTGTTTTTT
cdr3_aa: CASSLRTGANTGELFF
v_call: TRBV7-2
clone_size: -
d_call: TRBD1
j_call: TRBJ2-2

cdr3_nt: TGCGCCAGCAGCTTCGGGAGCGGGGGGGAGCTGTTTTTT
cdr3_aa: CASSFGSGGELFF
v_call: TRBV5-1
clone_size: -
d_call: -
j_call: TRBJ2-2

cdr3_nt: TGTGCCAGCAGGGAACAGCCTGGAAACACCATATATTTT
cdr3_aa: CASREQPGNTIYF
v_call: TRBV12-3/TRBV12-4
clone_size: few
d_call: -
j_call: TRBJ1-3

cdr3_nt: TGTGCCAGCAGTAAGGGGGAAGGCACTGAAGCTTTCTTT
cdr3_aa: CASSKGEGTEAFF
v_call: TRBV2
clone_size: -
d_call: -
j_call: TRBJ1-1

cdr3_nt: TGTGCCAGCAGCAAACTAGCGGGAGGAGGCAATGAGCAGTTCTTC
cdr3_aa: CASSKLAGGGNEQFF
v_call: TRBV7-3
clone_size: -
d_call: TRBD2
j_call: TRBJ2-1

cdr3_nt: TGTGCCATCAGTGAGTCAATCCAGGGGTCTGGAAACACCATATATTTT
cdr3_aa: CAISESIQGSGNTIYF
v_call: TRBV10-3
clone_size: few
d_call: -
j_call: TRBJ1-3

cdr3_nt: TGTGCCAGCAGCCCCACCCGGGGTCAGCCCCAGCATTTT
cdr3_aa: CASSPTRGQPQHF
v_call: TRBV7-2
clone_size: -
d_call: -
j_call: TRBJ1-5

cdr3_nt: TGTGCCAGCAGTGAATCGGCCCCAGGCCTTCGCTATGGCTACACCTTC
cdr3_aa: CASSESAPGLRYGYTF
v_call: TRBV6-1
clone_size: few
d_call: -
j_call: TRBJ1-2

cdr3_nt: TGTGCCAGTAGTAGGGGAGTCTATGGCTACACCTTC
cdr3_aa: CASSRGVYGYTF
v_call: TRBV19
clone_size: -
d_call: -
j_call: TRBJ1-2

cdr3_nt: TGCGCCAGCAGCTTGGGCGGAATAAACAATGAGCAGTTCTTC
cdr3_aa: CASSLGGINNEQFF
v_call: TRBV5-1
clone_size: -
d_call: -
j_call: TRBJ2-1

cdr3_nt: TGTGCCAGTAGTATGGGGTCAGCGGGAGTGTTACTGAGCTCCTACAATGAGCAGTTCTTC
cdr3_aa: CASSMGSAGVLLSSYNEQFF
v_call: TRBV19
clone_size: -
d_call: TRBD2
j_call: TRBJ2-1

cdr3_nt: TGTGCCACCCATCGACCGGTTGCCATAAGCGGACAGGGCACTGAAGCTTTCTTT
cdr3_aa: CATHRPVAISGQGTEAFF
v_call: TRBV24-1
clone_size: -
d_call: TRBD1
j_call: TRBJ1-1

cdr3_nt: TGTGCCAGCACCGAGGCAGGGGTGGGAGAGACCCAGTACTTC
cdr3_aa: CASTEAGVGETQYF
v_call: TRBV6-5
clone_size: -
d_call: -
j_call: TRBJ2-5

cdr3_nt: TGTGCCAGCTCACCCCAGGCGGGGAACACAGATACGCAGTATTTT
cdr3_aa: CASSPQAGNTDTQYF
v_call: TRBV18
clone_size: -
d_call: -
j_call: TRBJ2-3

cdr3_nt: TGTGCCAGCAGCTCCGGGACTAGCGGCACTAGCACAGATACGCAGTATTTT
cdr3_aa: CASSSGTSGTSTDTQYF
v_call: TRBV5-4
clone_size: -
d_call: TRBD2
j_call: TRBJ2-3

cdr3_nt: TGTGCCAGCAGTTTATTAGGAGTAGATTCGGGGACCTACGAGCAGTACTTC
cdr3_aa: CASSLLGVDSGTYEQYF
v_call: TRBV28
clone_size: -
d_call: -
j_call: TRBJ2-7

cdr3_nt: TGCGCCAGCAGCCAAGAGTCGGGACAGTTAGCTGGAAACACCATATATTTT
cdr3_aa: CASSQESGQLAGNTIYF
v_call: TRBV4-1
clone_size: -
d_call: TRBD1
j_call: TRBJ1-3

cdr3_nt: TGTGCCAGCTCACCACAGGGGCTCGAGCAGTACTTC
cdr3_aa: CASSPQGLEQYF
v_call: TRBV18
clone_size: -
d_call: -
j_call: TRBJ2-7

cdr3_nt: TGCGCCAGCAGCTTGGACTCAGGGGGCGGGCAGCCCCAGCATTTT
cdr3_aa: CASSLDSGGGQPQHF
v_call: TRBV5-1
clone_size: -
d_call: TRBD1
j_call: TRBJ1-5

cdr3_nt: TGTGCCAGTAAGCGCACCGGGACAGGGCTCTATGGCTACACCTTC
cdr3_aa: CASKRTGTGLYGYTF
v_call: TRBV19
clone_size: -
d_call: TRBD1
j_call: TRBJ1-2